These T cell receptor beta chains were read from a single sample in a study of beta chain features in type 1 diabetes. Sequencing used immunoSEQ multiplex PCR; TCRdb keeps in-frame clones, though not all of them. Altogether around 240,000 clones are present, 9.6% being singletons, with the ten largest covering just under 0.035%. The sample comprised naive CD4+ T cells from blood. The source of these receptors is a woman younger than 35 in good health. The CDR3 runs from the conserved cysteine through the conserved F or W. The order of the fields is CDR3 length, V gene, J gene, D gene, clone size, CDR3 protein, CDR3 DNA. A D gene is named only where the DNA matches it firmly. Size tells how often a clone was seen (once, few, many) or the class of an expanded clone, and some rows leave it out.

cdr3_length: 13; v_call: TRBV11-2; j_call: TRBJ2-2; d_call: -; clone_size: -; cdr3_aa: CASSLTLSGELFF; cdr3_nt: TGTGCCAGCAGCTTAACTCTTTCCGGGGAGCTGTTTTTT
cdr3_length: 14; v_call: TRBV18; j_call: TRBJ2-3; d_call: -; clone_size: few; cdr3_aa: CASSPTGGTDTQYF; cdr3_nt: TGTGCCAGCTCACCAACGGGGGGCACAGATACGCAGTATTTT
cdr3_length: 16; v_call: TRBV5-6; j_call: TRBJ2-1; d_call: TRBD2; clone_size: -; cdr3_aa: CASSLALSGRANEQFF; cdr3_nt: TGTGCCAGCAGCTTGGCCTTGAGCGGGAGGGCCAATGAGCAGTTCTTC
cdr3_length: 15; v_call: TRBV6-5; j_call: TRBJ1-2; d_call: -; clone_size: -; cdr3_aa: CASSYSRSANYGYTF; cdr3_nt: TGTGCCAGCAGTTACTCGAGGTCGGCAAACTATGGCTACACCTTC
cdr3_length: 13; v_call: TRBV25-1; j_call: TRBJ1-5; d_call: -; clone_size: -; cdr3_aa: CASSPSGSQPQHF; cdr3_nt: TGTGCCAGCAGTCCCTCGGGTAGTCAGCCCCAGCATTTT
cdr3_length: 16; v_call: TRBV27; j_call: TRBJ2-1; d_call: TRBD2; clone_size: few; cdr3_aa: CASSQTTSGKGLWQFF; cdr3_nt: TGTGCCAGCAGCCAAACGACTAGCGGGAAAGGTTTATGGCAGTTCTTC
cdr3_length: 15; v_call: TRBV7-3; j_call: TRBJ2-7; d_call: TRBD1; clone_size: few; cdr3_aa: CASTTMDRTSYEQYF; cdr3_nt: TGTGCCAGCACCACCATGGACAGGACTTCTTACGAGCAGTACTTC
cdr3_length: 13; v_call: TRBV19; j_call: TRBJ2-5; d_call: -; clone_size: -; cdr3_aa: CASSAQGLETQYF; cdr3_nt: TGTGCCAGCAGCGCCCAGGGTTTGGAGACCCAGTACTTC
cdr3_length: 16; v_call: TRBV5-6; j_call: TRBJ2-1; d_call: TRBD2; clone_size: few; cdr3_aa: CASSLGGLASYNEQFF; cdr3_nt: TGTGCCAGCAGCTTGGGGGGACTAGCCTCTTACAATGAGCAGTTCTTC
cdr3_length: 14; v_call: TRBV2; j_call: TRBJ2-7; d_call: -; clone_size: -; cdr3_aa: CASSATGLPYEQYF; cdr3_nt: TGTGCCAGCAGCGCGACAGGCCTCCCATACGAGCAGTACTTC
cdr3_length: 16; v_call: TRBV19; j_call: TRBJ2-2; d_call: -; clone_size: -; cdr3_aa: CAWIRDNHKPTGELFF; cdr3_nt: TGTGCCTGGATCCGGGACAACCATAAACCCACCGGGGAGCTGTTTTTT
cdr3_length: 11; v_call: TRBV6-1; j_call: TRBJ1-1; d_call: -; clone_size: few; cdr3_aa: CATTSGAGAFF; cdr3_nt: TGTGCCACGACGTCAGGGGCCGGAGCTTTCTTT
cdr3_length: 15; v_call: TRBV13; j_call: TRBJ2-3; d_call: TRBD2; clone_size: -; cdr3_aa: CASSAGLAGEDTQYF; cdr3_nt: TGTGCCAGCAGCGCGGGACTAGCGGGAGAAGATACGCAGTATTTT
cdr3_length: 14; v_call: TRBV6-5; j_call: TRBJ2-7; d_call: TRBD1; clone_size: few; cdr3_aa: CASSGRQGAGEQYF; cdr3_nt: TGTGCCAGCAGCGGAAGACAGGGGGCTGGCGAGCAGTACTTC
cdr3_length: 14; v_call: TRBV2; j_call: TRBJ1-2; d_call: -; clone_size: few; cdr3_aa: CASSARIGGRGYTF; cdr3_nt: TGTGCCAGCAGTGCCCGAATCGGAGGACGTGGCTACACCTTC
cdr3_length: 14; v_call: TRBV6-5; j_call: TRBJ2-3; d_call: TRBD1; clone_size: -; cdr3_aa: CASSEGQGGDTQYF; cdr3_nt: TGTGCCAGCAGTGAGGGACAGGGGGGAGATACGCAGTATTTT
cdr3_length: 15; v_call: TRBV19; j_call: TRBJ1-5; d_call: TRBD1; clone_size: -; cdr3_aa: CASRVTGEGNQPQHF; cdr3_nt: TGTGCCAGTAGAGTGACAGGGGAGGGCAATCAGCCCCAGCATTTT
cdr3_length: 15; v_call: TRBV5-4; j_call: TRBJ1-2; d_call: -; clone_size: -; cdr3_aa: CASSSPKTGSRGYTF; cdr3_nt: TGTGCCAGCAGCTCCCCCAAAACAGGGAGTCGCGGCTACACCTTC
cdr3_length: 15; v_call: TRBV14; j_call: TRBJ2-5; d_call: -; clone_size: -; cdr3_aa: CASSAHRGIVETQYF; cdr3_nt: TGTGCCAGCAGCGCCCATAGGGGAATCGTTGAGACCCAGTACTTC
cdr3_length: 16; v_call: TRBV6-5; j_call: TRBJ1-1; d_call: -; clone_size: -; cdr3_aa: CASSYSGGDAGTEAFF; cdr3_nt: TGTGCCAGCAGTTACTCTGGAGGGGATGCGGGCACTGAAGCTTTCTTT
cdr3_length: 16; v_call: TRBV7-9; j_call: TRBJ2-2; d_call: TRBD2; clone_size: -; cdr3_aa: CASSLGSGGNTGELFF; cdr3_nt: TGTGCCAGCAGCCTCGGGAGCGGGGGTAACACCGGGGAGCTGTTTTTT
cdr3_length: 13; v_call: TRBV5-1; j_call: TRBJ1-1; d_call: TRBD1; clone_size: -; cdr3_aa: CASSSTGETEAFF; cdr3_nt: TGCGCCAGCAGCTCCACAGGGGAGACTGAAGCTTTCTTT
cdr3_length: 14; v_call: TRBV30; j_call: TRBJ2-2; d_call: TRBD2; clone_size: few; cdr3_aa: CAWAGTSGTGELFF; cdr3_nt: TGTGCCTGGGCCGGGACTAGCGGAACCGGGGAGCTGTTTTTT
cdr3_length: 14; v_call: TRBV27; j_call: TRBJ1-5; d_call: -; clone_size: -; cdr3_aa: CASSLKGGDQPQHF; cdr3_nt: TGTGCCAGCAGTTTAAAAGGAGGCGATCAGCCCCAGCATTTT
cdr3_length: 15; v_call: TRBV5-1; j_call: TRBJ2-1; d_call: -; clone_size: -; cdr3_aa: CASSLETGVINEQFF; cdr3_nt: TGCGCCAGCAGCTTGGAAACGGGAGTCATCAATGAGCAGTTCTTC